The clone carrying this TCR beta chain came up many times. The source of the sample is a study of early T cells in non-severe SARS-CoV-2 infection. Trimming stripped 3 bases from V and 5 bases from J, with 12 bases between. The germline V gene has CDR1 SGDLS and CDR2 YYNGEE. The CDR3 length is 14 residues. MiXCR, applied by TCRdb to the 5' RACE reads, yields one record per CDR3 protein. The sample lists some 29,000 distinct CDR3 sequences; 5.3% were seen once. The receptor was isolated from an adult who was a healthcare worker with PCR-confirmed SARS-CoV-2 infection or an uninfected control (not recorded which). The genes are TRBV9 and TRBJ1-5; D perhaps matches TRBD1 (6 bases). Sequencing was carried out using whole blood. CDR3 sequence reads: CASSEWDIYQPQHF. DNA of the CDR3: TGTGCCAGCAGCGAATGGGACATCTATCAGCCCCAGCATTTT.